The 4 T cell receptor beta chains listed next were all sequenced from one sample in a study of long-term antiretroviral therapy in people with HIV. Version v3.0 of the immunoSEQ assay ran at survey level. Profiling relied on immunoSEQ multiplex PCR, and the TCRdb table lists in-frame clones only, not all of them. Counted here are roughly 35,000 clones, almost 85% occurring once; the ten biggest clones make up approximately 4.4%. The source material was unsorted PBMCs, sampled about 3.4 years after starting antiretroviral therapy. These receptors all stem from a man between 18 and 35 years old with HIV.

This sequence joins TRBV6-5 and TRBJ2-7; D is perhaps TRBD1 (6 bases). CDR1 and CDR2 (germline): MNHEY, SVGAGI. The ends were cut back, 6 bases at V and 5 bases at J, with 14 bases in the middle. The CDR3 extends over 13 amino acids. In nucleotides, the CDR3 is TGTGCCAGCAGGAAACAGGGAGAAGACGAGCAGTACTTC. Translating it yields CASRKQGEDEQYF.

The J gene is TRBJ2-7, the V gene TRBV7-2, with 12 positions matching TRBD1. CDR1 SGHTA and CDR2 FQGNSA come from the germline V gene. This CDR3 is 14 amino acids long. The V gene end was trimmed by 5 bases and the J gene end by 5 bases; junction bases not matched to a gene: 4. Written as DNA, the CDR3 is TGTGCCAGCAGCCCCGGGACAGGGGGCAACGAGCAGTACTTC. It encodes CASSPGTGGNEQYF.

The chain recombines TRBV9 with TRBJ2-1; 8 bases align to TRBD1. This CDR3 has 15 amino acids. The trim removed 0 bases at V and 4 bases at J, leaving 3 bases unmatched. The germline V gene encodes CDR1 SGDLS and CDR2 YYNGEE. The CDR3 sequence: CASSVETGGYNEQFF. The CDR3 bases are TGTGCCAGCAGCGTAGAAACAGGGGGGTACAATGAGCAGTTCTTC.

The CDR3 here is CASSLEAGSNYGYTF. The CDR3 DNA is TGTGCCAGCAGCTTGGAAGCAGGTTCTAACTATGGCTACACCTTC. The V call is TRBV11-2, the J call TRBJ1-2; D remains ambiguous. The V gene lost 3 bases and the J gene lost 0 bases, with 11 bases spanning the gap. This CDR3 has 15 residues. Looked up from germline, CDR1 is SGHAT and CDR2 is FQNNGV.